This T cell receptor beta chain stems from a study of T-cell reconstitution after alpha-beta-depleted transplantation in children (dated by TCRdb to 2016 to 2017). Study-wide context: Using TCR repertoire profiling, the study followed T-cell immune reconstitution in a quantitative way in children after TCRalphabeta/CD19-depleted allogeneic hematopoietic cell transplantation.

The investigation overall reported the following: In some patients, the high TCRbeta diversity seen at day 60 was put down to recipient T cells and intrathymic progenitors that had survived conditioning. Apparently early alphabetaT-cell count recovery about two months after transplant reportedly relied on only several hundred rapidly expanded clones derived from non-depleted graft cells. Over the following months the frequencies of hyperexpanded clones went down, and after one year T-cell counts and TCRbeta diversity were mostly credited to newly produced T cells.

CDR1 and CDR2 (LGHNA, YNFKEQ) derive from the germline V gene. The cysteine opens and the phenylalanine closes a CDR3 of 17 amino acids. Of all the DNA, just the CDR3 is kept, 51 bases in frame from base 1. Germline trimming: 8 bases from V, 6 bases from J; junction bases outside gene matches: 16. This clonotype was found many times. It lacks a known antigen. No much larger clone is present one base from it, and per-base qualities are unavailable. Libraries were constructed by PCR. The sequencing machine was an Illumina HiSeq 2500. To normalize quantification of the TCRbeta repertoire, the TCR libraries were built with molecular barcoding that relied on unique molecular identifiers. Using fastp at Q25 and MiXCR, TCRdb reprocessed the public reads and kept productive beta chains. Records with the same CDR3 protein are collapsed into one entry carrying the most frequent genes and DNA. Here the sample has hundreds of thousands of distinct CDR3 sequences; under 15% occur a single time. Of the sample, 0.79% falls within the top ten clones.

The treatment or condition label corresponds to: allogeneic hematopoietic cell transplantation with graft depleted of TCRalphabeta T cells and CD19 B cells. Transplant recipients were children who received TCRalphabeta/CD19-depleted allogeneic hematopoietic cell grafts. This receptor was taken from a girl aged 2-10 years with congenital amegakaryocytic thrombocytopenia, due to receive a stem cell transplant. The sample was PBMCs, taken before TCRalphabeta/CD19-depleted stem cell transplant. The V gene is TRBV4-2 and the J gene is TRBJ2-3; 11 bases in between match TRBD2. The CDR3 reads CASSPGATSGRTDTQYF. The DNA sequence is given as TGTGCCAGCTCCCCGGGGGCTACTAGCGGGAGAACGGATACGCAGTATTTT.